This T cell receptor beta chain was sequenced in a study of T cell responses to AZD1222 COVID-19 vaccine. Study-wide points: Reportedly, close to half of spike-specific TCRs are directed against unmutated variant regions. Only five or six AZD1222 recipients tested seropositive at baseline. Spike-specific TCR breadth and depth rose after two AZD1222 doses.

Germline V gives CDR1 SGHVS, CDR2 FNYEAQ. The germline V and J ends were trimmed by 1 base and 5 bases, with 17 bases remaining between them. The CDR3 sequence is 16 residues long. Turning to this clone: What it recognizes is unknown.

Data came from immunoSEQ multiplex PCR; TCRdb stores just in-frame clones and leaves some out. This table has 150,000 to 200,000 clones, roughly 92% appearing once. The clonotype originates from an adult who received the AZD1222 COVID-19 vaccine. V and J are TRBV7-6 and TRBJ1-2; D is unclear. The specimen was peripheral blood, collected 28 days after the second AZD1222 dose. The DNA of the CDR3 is TGTGCCAGCAGCTTAGTTGGGCAGTGGCCCACTTATGGCTACACCTTC. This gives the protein CASSLVGQWPTYGYTF. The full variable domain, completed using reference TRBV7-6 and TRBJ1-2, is GAGVSQSPRYKVTKRGQDVALRCDPISGHVSLYWYRQALGQGPEFLTYFNYEAQQDKSGLPNDRFSAERPEGSISTLTIQRTEQRDSAMYRCASSLVGQWPTYGYTFGSGTRLTVV.